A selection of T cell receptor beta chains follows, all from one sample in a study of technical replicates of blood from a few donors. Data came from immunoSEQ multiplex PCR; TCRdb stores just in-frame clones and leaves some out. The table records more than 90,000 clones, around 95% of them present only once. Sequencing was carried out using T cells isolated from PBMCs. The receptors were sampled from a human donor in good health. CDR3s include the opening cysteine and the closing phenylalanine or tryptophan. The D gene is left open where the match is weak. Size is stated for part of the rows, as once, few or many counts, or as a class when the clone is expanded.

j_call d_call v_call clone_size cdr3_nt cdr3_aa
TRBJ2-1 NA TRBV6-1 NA TGTGCCAGCATACATACCTCCGCCCCGCACGAGCAGTTCTTC CASIHTSAPHEQFF
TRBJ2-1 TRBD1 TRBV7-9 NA TGTGCCAGCAGCCCCAAAGGACAGGGTGGCAATGAGCAGTTCTTC CASSPKGQGGNEQFF
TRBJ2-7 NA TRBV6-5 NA TGTGCCAGCAGTCTTCGAAGTCAGGGCTACGAGCAGTACTTC CASSLRSQGYEQYF
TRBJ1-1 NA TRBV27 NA TGTGCCAGCAGACCAGATGCTAAAACGGACACACTTATGAACACTGAAGCTTTCTTT CASRPDAKTDTLMNTEAFF
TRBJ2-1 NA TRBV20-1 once TGCAGTGCTAATGTAATTAATGAGCAGTTCTTC CSANVINEQFF
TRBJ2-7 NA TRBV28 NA TGTGCCAGCAGTTTAAACCCCCTTCAGGGCGTCGCCGTTAGCTCCTACGAGCAGTACTTC CASSLNPLQGVAVSSYEQYF
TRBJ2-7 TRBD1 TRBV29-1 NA TGCAGCGTTTATACAGGGGGACCCTACGAGCAGTACTTC CSVYTGGPYEQYF
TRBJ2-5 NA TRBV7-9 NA TGTGCCAGCAGCTTATCTGTAGAGACCCAGTACTTC CASSLSVETQYF
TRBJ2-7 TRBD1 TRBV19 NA TGTGCCAGTAGCATCTCCGGGACAGGGAGCGGCGAGCAGTACTTC CASSISGTGSGEQYF
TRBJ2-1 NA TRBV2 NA TGTGCCAGCAGTCAATCTCCAGGGGTATCTAACAATGAGCAGTTCTTC CASSQSPGVSNNEQFF